Shown below are 26 T cell receptor beta chains from a single sample sequenced in a study of T cells in Graves' hyperthyroidism and ophthalmopathy. Amplified regions were TCR beta CDR3 sequences from RNA transcripts. The TCR CDR3 first-round RT-PCR relied on the HTBI primer set. TCRdb analysed the multiplex PCR reads with MiXCR anew, one entry per CDR3 protein. The table shows about 560,000 distinct CDR3 sequences, with 35% to 55% occurring only once. Sequencing used peripheral blood or thyroid tissue (not recorded which). These TCRs come from a woman under 30 with Graves' hyperthyroidism.

The V and J genes are TRBV5-1 and TRBJ1-2; possibly TRBD1 for D (5 bases). This CDR3 is 15 amino acids long. Germline V lookup: CDR1 SGHRS, CDR2 YFSETQ. Trimming took 4 bases from V and 2 from J, leaving 15 bases between them. The CDR3 DNA is TGCGCCAGCAGCCCCCGGGGGACCAACAACTATGGCTACACCTTC. Amino acids: CASSPRGTNNYGYTF.

The V gene is TRBV29-1, the J gene TRBJ1-5, with TRBD1 identical over 7 bases. Trimming took 6 bases from V and 11 from J; bases not matched to a gene: 13. Germline loops: CDR1 SQVTM, CDR2 ANQGSEA. This CDR3 is 13 amino acids long. The CDR3 sequence: CSVTQGVQETQHF. DNA for the CDR3: TGCAGCGTGACTCAGGGGGTCCAGGAGACCCAGCATTTT.

This clonotype was observed many times. V is TRBV29-1 and J is TRBJ1-5, with D maybe TRBD1 (5 bases). Trimming stripped 2 bases from V and 6 bases from J, with 11 bases between. Germline CDR1 reads SQVTM; CDR2 reads ANQGSEA. There are 13 residues in the CDR3. The CDR3 spells CSVEFGGGQPQHF. CDR3 sequence (DNA): TGCAGCGTTGAATTTGGGGGGGGTCAGCCCCAGCATTTT.

This clonotype occurred once. A junction boundary mismatches the germline segment, possibly from a read error. The V gene is TRBV5-5, the J gene TRBJ1-4; D not resolved. The germline V gene encodes CDR1 SGHKS and CDR2 YYEKEE (reference sequence). This CDR3 region has 13 residues. CDR3 region: CANSRDNREKLFF. In nucleotides, the CDR3 is TGTGCCAACAGCCGAGACAATCGCGAAAAACTGTTTTTT.

This chain uses TRBV9 with TRBJ2-3, with 11 bases identical to TRBD2. There are 18 residues in the CDR3. Germline trimming cut 3 bases from V and 5 bases from J; bases unmatched to any gene: 14. CDR1 and CDR2 from the germline V gene are SGDLS and YYNGEE. For the CDR3, the DNA is TGTGCCAGCAGCGAGGGACGAATTAGCGGGAGGGCCGTAGATACGCAGTATTTT. Its translation: CASSEGRISGRAVDTQYF.

This clonotype was observed once. This chain links TRBV6-5 with TRBJ2-5; 8 nucleotides line up with TRBD2. Germline CDR1 is MNHEY and CDR2 is SVGAGI. The CDR3 consists of 16 residues. Unmatched junction bases numbered 11, after V lost 4 bases and J lost 4 bases. CDR3 residues: CASSFFLAGGGETQYF. The CDR3 bases are TGTGCCAGCAGTTTTTTTTTGGCGGGAGGAGGAGAGACCCAGTACTTC.

This chain connects TRBV7-2 to TRBJ2-5, with TRBD2 identical over 14 bases. The CDR3 loop spans 19 amino acids. Germline trimming cut 6 bases from V and 4 bases from J; bases unmatched to any gene: 16. Germline CDR1 is SGHTA and CDR2 is FQGNSA. For the CDR3, the DNA is TGTGCCAGCAGTTACCTGGGGACTAGCGGGAGAACCCGAGGAGAGACCCAGTACTTC. Residues: CASSYLGTSGRTRGETQYF. The complete variable domain, with remaining parts taken from reference TRBV7-2 and TRBJ2-5, reads GAGVSQSPSNKVTEKGKDVELRCDPISGHTALYWYRQSLGQGLEFLIYFQGNSAPDKSGLPSDRFSAERTGGSVSTLTIQRTQQEDSAVYLCASSYLGTSGRTRGETQYFGPGTRLLVL.

This clonotype occurred many times. V and J are TRBV29-1 and TRBJ1-2; D remains ambiguous. V dropped 3 bases and J dropped 7 bases, with 12 bases sitting between them. The CDR3 is 12 residues long. Germline V lookup: CDR1 SQVTM, CDR2 ANQGSEA. The CDR3 coding sequence is TGCAGCGTTGAGTTTGGTGGTGTTGGCTACACCTTC. Translation gives CSVEFGGVGYTF.

Note on this clonotype: Its ends do not fully match the called genes, so a read error is possible. The chain couples TRBV6-5 to TRBJ1-5, with unresolved D. The CDR3 spans 13 residues. CDR1 is MNHEY and CDR2 is SVGAGI in the germline V gene. CDR3 nucleotide sequence: TGTGCCATCAGTTACGGTGACCGTCAGCCCCAGCATTTT. Translated, it gives CAISYGDRQPQHF.

A word on this clonotype: A much larger clone differs by one base, so this may be a read error. The V call is TRBV13, the J call TRBJ2-5; TRBD1 agrees at 7 bases. The germline CDR1 and CDR2 sequences are PRHDT and FYEKMQ (reference sequence). This CDR3 comprises 14 residues. The junction had 9 bases not matched to a gene; V was cut back by 8 bases and J by 3 bases. CDR3 nucleotides: TGTGCCAGCGAGGACGACAGGGACGAAGAGACCCAGTACTTC. Its translation: CASEDDRDEETQYF.

The chain employs TRBV2 and TRBJ2-3; 9 nucleotides align to TRBD2. CDR1 and CDR2 from the germline V gene are SNHLY and FYNNEI. The CDR3 runs to 14 residues. After removal of 6 bases from V and 3 bases from J, the junction contained 4 bases not matched to a gene. Here the CDR3 DNA reads TGTGCCAGCAGGGTAGCGGGAGCGACAGATACGCAGTATTTT. It yields the protein CASRVAGATDTQYF.

The chain's CDR3 is CASSTRTGYKPQHF. CDR3 nucleotide sequence: TGTGCCAGCAGCACTAGGACAGGGTATAAGCCCCAGCATTTT. The V call is TRBV7-8, the J call TRBJ1-5; 8 bases are a match to TRBD1. The CDR3 is made up of 14 amino acids. J gave up 8 bases and V 5 bases, and 8 bases lay outside the gene matches. CDR1 and CDR2 (germline): SGHVS, FQNEAQ.

This clonotype was seen more than once but under ten times. V is TRBV19 and J is TRBJ1-1, with 8 bases lining up with TRBD1. Germline V gene lookup returns CDR1 LNHDA and CDR2 SQIVND (reference sequence). CDR3 size: 13 residues. V gave up 1 base and J gave up 10 bases; unmatched junction bases: 5. CDR3: CASSIAGGGGAFF. The CDR3 region has the DNA TGTGCCAGTAGTATAGCAGGGGGCGGCGGAGCTTTCTTT.

The V call is TRBV10-3, the J call TRBJ1-6, with D possibly being TRBD1 (6 bases). This CDR3 has 13 amino acids. Deletions cut 7 bases from V and 7 bases from J, with 11 bases between. In germline, CDR1 is ENHRY, CDR2 SYGVKD. CDR3 in amino acids: CAITGTQNSPLHF. CDR3 bases: TGTGCCATCACTGGGACACAAAATTCACCCCTCCACTTT.

This clonotype occurred a few times. The J gene is TRBJ2-5, the V gene TRBV29-1, with no clear D. This CDR3 spans 12 amino acids. Per germline, CDR1 SQVTM and CDR2 ANQGSEA. V gave up 3 bases and J gave up 2 bases, with 7 bases separating them. The CDR3 sequence is CSVEVPQETQYF. Written as DNA, the CDR3 is TGCAGCGTTGAGGTCCCTCAAGAGACCCAGTACTTC.

In this sample, this clonotype turned up a few times. The chain carries TRBV20-1 and TRBJ2-5; D ambiguous. The germline gives CDR1 DFQATT, CDR2 SNEGSKA (reference sequence). CDR3 size: 11 residues. The V end was cut by 3 bases, the J end by 1 base, with 3 bases between. The CDR3 nucleotides are TGCAGTGCTAGCCGCCAAGAGACCCAGTACTTC. Translated: CSASRQETQYF.

This clonotype occurred many times. The CDR3 DNA follows: TGTGCCAGCAGTGAAGTCGGAAAGACGAATAACTATGGCTACACCTTC. Translated, it gives CASSEVGKTNNYGYTF. The J gene is TRBJ1-2, the V gene TRBV25-1; D is uncertain. Per the germline V gene, CDR1 is MGHDK and CDR2 is SYGVNS. V was cut by 2 bases and J by 1 base, with 14 bases left in between. The CDR3 totals 16 residues.

This sequence joins TRBV7-9 and TRBJ1-4; the D is unclear. Trimming pared 5 bases from V and 3 bases from J, leaving 13 bases between. Germline V CDR1 and CDR2: SEHNR, FQNEAQ (reference sequence). This CDR3 has 15 amino acids. The CDR3 DNA is TGTGCCAGCAGCGCCGATATCCTGGCTAATGAAAAACTGTTTTTT. Translating gives CASSADILANEKLFF.

This clonotype turned up a few times. An end of the junction does not agree with germline; a read error may underlie this. The chain has TRBV15 and TRBJ2-5, with 9 nucleotides matching TRBD2. Germline CDR1 and CDR2: LNHNV and YYDKDF (reference sequence). There are 14 residues in the CDR3. The CDR3 DNA follows: TGCGCCAGCAGCCAAGCGGGGGGACAAGAGACCCAGTACTTC. It encodes CASSQAGGQETQYF.

This clonotype was counted at least ten times. The chain carries TRBV7-2 and TRBJ2-5; the match to TRBD2 covers 7 bases. The V gene's germline CDR1 is SGHTA and CDR2 FQGNSA. V trimming: 3 bases; J trimming: 2 bases; junction bases outside the gene matches: 6. The CDR3 is made up of 15 amino acids. CDR3 sequence (DNA): TGTGCCAGCAGCTTGCGGGAGTTGGGGCAAGAGACCCAGTACTTC. As protein: CASSLRELGQETQYF.

This clonotype has at least ten counts. The chain is built from TRBV7-9 and TRBJ1-5; maybe TRBD1 (6 bases). Germline V CDR1 and CDR2: SEHNR, FQNEAQ (reference sequence). The CDR3 is made up of 14 amino acids. The V end was cut by 2 bases, the J end by 7 bases, with 12 bases between. The CDR3 region is CASSLSTGGQPQHF. The CDR3 DNA reads TGTGCCAGCAGCTTATCGACAGGTGGACAGCCCCAGCATTTT.

This clonotype was detected a few times. This sequence joins TRBV2 and TRBJ2-5, with a weak D call TRBD1 (6 bases). Germline CDR1 is SNHLY and CDR2 is FYNNEI. V was clipped by 8 bases and J by 1 base, with 11 bases between them. CDR3 length: 13 amino acids. The CDR3 DNA is TGTGCCAGCGCCCGGGACACCCAAGAGACCCAGTACTTC. This codes for CASARDTQETQYF.

The chain combines TRBV7-3 with TRBJ2-7, with TRBD2 matching 10 bases. Unmatched junction bases numbered 12, after V lost 5 bases and J lost 5 bases. The germline gives CDR1 SGHTA, CDR2 FQGTGA. This CDR3 is 16 amino acids long. The CDR3 region has the DNA TGTGCCAGCAGCCATGCCCTTGTAGCGGGAGGCCACGAGCAGTACTTC. Its translation is CASSHALVAGGHEQYF.

As for this clonotype: The junction and the germline gene differ at one end; a read error may be behind it. The chain couples TRBV10-3 to TRBJ2-6; weak D call: TRBD2 (7 bases). This CDR3 comprises 18 residues. Per germline, CDR1 ENHRY and CDR2 SYGVKD. The CDR3, as DNA: TGTGCCAGCAGTCCCCTCCGGGGGGCGAGCTCTGGGGCCAACGTCCTGACTTTC. This sequence encodes CASSPLRGASSGANVLTF.

This clonotype showed up just a few times. The chain employs TRBV19 and TRBJ2-2; TRBD1 matches at 7 bases. Looked up from germline, CDR1 is LNHDA and CDR2 is SQIVND (reference sequence). The CDR3 sequence is 16 residues long. V shed 4 bases, J shed 2 bases, and the junction held 7 bases outside the gene matches. CDR3 nucleotide sequence: TGTGCCAGTAGTACCAAGACAGGGATCAACACCGGGGAGCTGTTTTTT. Its protein is CASSTKTGINTGELFF. The variable domain in full, with the rest retrieved from reference TRBV19 and TRBJ2-2, is DGGITQSPKYLFRKEGQNVTLSCEQNLNHDAMYWYRQDPGQGLRLIYYSQIVNDFQKGDIAEGYSVSREKKESFPLTVTSAQKNPTAFYLCASSTKTGINTGELFFGEGSRLTVL.

The V call is TRBV20-1, the J call TRBJ1-2; no clear D. The CDR3 runs 12 residues. V was shortened by 1 base and J by 5 bases, with 8 bases between the two germline ends. Germline assignment: CDR1 DFQATT and CDR2 SNEGSKA (reference sequence). The chain's CDR3 is CSARVYSYGYTF. DNA for the CDR3: TGCAGTGCTAGAGTCTACAGTTATGGCTACACCTTC.